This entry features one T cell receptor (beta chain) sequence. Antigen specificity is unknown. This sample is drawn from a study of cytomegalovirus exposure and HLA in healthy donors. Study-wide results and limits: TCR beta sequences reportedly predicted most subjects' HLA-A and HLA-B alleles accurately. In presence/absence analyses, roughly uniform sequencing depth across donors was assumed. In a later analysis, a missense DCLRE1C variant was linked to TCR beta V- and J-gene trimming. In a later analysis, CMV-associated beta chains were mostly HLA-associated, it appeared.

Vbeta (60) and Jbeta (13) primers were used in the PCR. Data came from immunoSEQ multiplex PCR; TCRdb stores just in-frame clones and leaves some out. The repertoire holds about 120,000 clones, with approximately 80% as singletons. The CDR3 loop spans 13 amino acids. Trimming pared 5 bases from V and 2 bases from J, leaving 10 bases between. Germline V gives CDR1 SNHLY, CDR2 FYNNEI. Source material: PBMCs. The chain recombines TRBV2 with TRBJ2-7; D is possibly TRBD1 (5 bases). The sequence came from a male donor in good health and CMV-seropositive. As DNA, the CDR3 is TGTGCCAGCAGTTCCCAGGGAACCTACGAGCAGTACTTC. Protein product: CASSSQGTYEQYF.